The next 28 T cell receptor beta chains were all read from a single sample in a study of blood T cell repertoires in COVID-19. Assay used: immunoSEQ multiplex PCR; TCRdb lists only in-frame clones, some missing. The table lists roughly 250,000 clones, 75% to 90% of them singletons. The sequencing sample was made of peripheral blood. The receptors were sampled from a man aged 60 to 75 who had recovered from COVID-19.

The chain combines TRBV5-4 with TRBJ2-6, with a weak D call TRBD1 (5 bases). In germline, CDR1 is SGHNT, CDR2 YYREEE (reference sequence). Trimming removed 4 bases at V and 0 bases at J, with 17 bases between. The CDR3 length is 18 residues. The CDR3 coding sequence is TGTGCCAGCAGCGATACCATGACAGCCCGCTCTGGGGCCAACGTCCTGACTTTC. As protein: CASSDTMTARSGANVLTF.

This rearrangement joins TRBV5-8 to TRBJ2-2; TRBD2 matches 8 bases. The CDR3 is 16 residues long. CDR1 and CDR2 from the germline V gene are SGHTS and YDEGEE. Trimming removed 9 bases from V and 2 bases from J; junction bases left unmatched: 12. The DNA of the CDR3 is TGTGCCACTGAAGAGTTTGCGGGGGGAAACACCGGGGAGCTGTTTTTT. This encodes CATEEFAGGNTGELFF. The full variable domain, completed using reference TRBV5-8 and TRBJ2-2, is EAGVTQSPTHLIKTRGQQATLRCSPISGHTSVYWYQQALGLGLQFLLWYDEGEERNRGNFPPRFSGRQFPNYSSELNVNALELEDSALYLCATEEFAGGNTGELFFGEGSRLTVL.

V is TRBV7-8 and J is TRBJ2-7, with 7 positions matching TRBD2. The germline V gene has CDR1 SGHVS and CDR2 FQNEAQ. Trimming took 2 bases from V and 1 from J; bases not matched to a gene: 5. This CDR3 has 15 residues. The CDR3 protein is CASSLQASGSYEQYF. The CDR3 coding sequence is TGTGCCAGCAGCTTACAGGCTAGCGGTTCCTACGAGCAGTACTTC.

The chain carries TRBV6-5 and TRBJ1-2, with 8 nucleotides matching TRBD1. The CDR3 runs 14 residues. The V and J ends lost 5 bases and 7 bases, in that order; junction bases with no gene match: 9. Germline V gene sequence: CDR1 MNHEY, CDR2 SVGAGI. CDR3 DNA: TGTGCCAGCAGTCACCCAGGGGGCGCCGGTGGCTACACCTTC. Its translation is CASSHPGGAGGYTF.

The chain carries TRBV7-8 and TRBJ2-3, with 9 bases fitting TRBD1. This CDR3 contains 15 residues. Germline values: CDR1 SGHVS, CDR2 FQNEAQ. V lost 5 bases, J lost 4 bases, and 7 bases stayed unmatched. CDR3 sequence reads: CASSLGQGAADTQYF. CDR3 coding DNA: TGTGCCAGCAGCCTGGGACAGGGTGCTGCAGATACGCAGTATTTT.

The chain uses TRBV19 and TRBJ1-1, with D unclear. Germline V lookup: CDR1 LNHDA, CDR2 SQIVND (reference sequence). CDR3 length: 13 amino acids. V was clipped by 3 bases and J by 1 base, with 6 bases between them. CDR3 nucleotide sequence: TGTGCCAGTAGTATGGGCAAGAACACTGAAGCTTTCTTT. This gives the protein CASSMGKNTEAFF.

This sequence joins TRBV6-5 and TRBJ2-1, with a possible D match to TRBD2 (5 bases). Germline V gene lookup returns CDR1 MNHEY and CDR2 SVGAGI. The CDR3 sequence is 16 residues long. Trimming stripped 4 bases from V and 10 bases from J, with 23 bases between. CDR3 nucleotide sequence: TGTGCCAGCAGTTGGAGGTCGGGTATGACCCTTGTGGAGCAGTTCTTC. It encodes CASSWRSGMTLVEQFF.

The V and J genes are TRBV30 and TRBJ2-1, with 7 bases identical to TRBD2. The CDR3 extends over 16 amino acids. With 1 base clipped from V and 0 bases from J, the junction kept 6 bases outside the gene matches. Germline V gene data show CDR1 as GTSNPN and CDR2 as SVGIG (reference sequence). DNA for the CDR3: TGTGCCTGGAGTGGCTTGGGGGGGGGCTCCTACAATGAGCAGTTCTTC. Translated: CAWSGLGGGSYNEQFF.

This chain uses TRBV30 with TRBJ1-5; 7 bases map to TRBD1. Trimming took 3 bases from V and 0 from J; bases not matched to a gene: 8. The V gene's germline CDR1 is GTSNPN and CDR2 SVGIG (reference sequence). The CDR3 contains 16 residues. In nucleotides, the CDR3 is TGTGCCTGGAGCATCGAAACAGGGGATAGCAATCAGCCCCAGCATTTT. It yields the protein CAWSIETGDSNQPQHF.

This clone has only one observation. J is TRBJ2-1 and V is TRBV28; D might be TRBD1 (5 bases). This CDR3 is 16 amino acids long. The ends were cut back, 1 base at V and 0 bases at J, with 10 bases in the middle. Germline assignment: CDR1 MDHEN and CDR2 SYDVKM. In DNA, the CDR3 is TGTGCCAGCAGTTTATCTCTAGGGGCCTCCTACAATGAGCAGTTCTTC. Protein: CASSLSLGASYNEQFF.

This clone was counted a single time. The rearrangement uses TRBV5-1 and TRBJ2-7; TRBD1 matches 7 bases. From germline, CDR1 is SGHRS and CDR2 YFSETQ. V was clipped by 0 bases and J by 5 bases; unmatched bases: 5. The CDR3 is 14 amino acids. This chain's CDR3 is CASSLGQGTDEQYF. CDR3 coding DNA: TGCGCCAGCAGCTTGGGACAGGGCACCGACGAGCAGTACTTC.

The chain employs TRBV20-1 and TRBJ2-2; 12 nucleotides agree with TRBD1. CDR1 is DFQATT and CDR2 is SNEGSKA in the germline V gene (reference sequence). The junction had 9 bases not matched to a gene; V was cut back by 3 bases and J by 7 bases. The CDR3 length is 16 residues. In nucleotides, the CDR3 is TGCAGTGCTAGTAATGCGGGACAGGGGGCGATCGGGGAGCTGTTTTTT. Protein product: CSASNAGQGAIGELFF.

The chain links TRBV5-1 to TRBJ2-7, with TRBD2 matching 8 bases. Per the germline V gene, CDR1 is SGHRS and CDR2 is YFSETQ. The CDR3 has 15 residues. V shed 4 bases and J 3 bases; nucleotides not matched to a gene: 9. In DNA form, the CDR3 reads TGCGCCAGCAGCCCTACCTCCGGGGGGGTCTACGAGCAGTACTTC. Encoded protein: CASSPTSGGVYEQYF.

Concerning this clone: The germline gene is not matched at one end of the junction; a read error may be the cause. This rearrangement joins TRBV5-1 to TRBJ1-6; no firm D call. This CDR3 contains 13 residues. The germline V gene encodes CDR1 SGHRS and CDR2 YFSETQ. CDR3 residues: CASSLAGFSPLHF. The DNA of the CDR3 is TGCGCCAGCAGTTTGGCGGGTTTTTCACCCCTCCACTTT.

The chain employs TRBV12-5 and TRBJ2-3, with TRBD2 identical over 12 bases. The CDR3 spans 16 residues. Losses at the gene ends were 2 bases for V and 2 bases for J; bases not matched to a gene: 2. Germline values: CDR1 LGHNT, CDR2 FRNRAP. For the CDR3, the DNA is TGTGCTAGTGGTTTGAGACTAGCGGGGGACACAGATACGCAGTATTTT. This sequence encodes CASGLRLAGDTDTQYF.

The rearrangement joins TRBV18 to TRBJ2-1; 8 nucleotides line up with TRBD2. This CDR3 is 16 amino acids long. The junction had 7 bases not matched to a gene; V was cut back by 0 bases and J by 6 bases. CDR1 is KGHSH, CDR2 LQKENI, per germline. The CDR3 DNA reads TGTGCCAGCTCACCACCGAGTCGGGGGGGTGGCAATGAGCAGTTCTTC. Its protein product is CASSPPSRGGGNEQFF.

The rearrangement links TRBV6-6 to TRBJ2-2, with D maybe TRBD2 (5 bases). CDR1 is MNHNY, CDR2 SVGAGI, per germline (reference sequence). CDR3 length equals 15 residues. Trimming cost V 0 bases and J 1 base, with 6 bases left between them. The CDR3 DNA follows: TGTGCCAGCAGTTACTCCCGGGGGAACACCGGGGAGCTGTTTTTT. Its protein is CASSYSRGNTGELFF.

This clone was counted between two and nine times. V usage is TRBV28 and J usage is TRBJ1-2, with 8 bases fitting TRBD1. The CDR3 has 14 amino acids. Germline V gene data show CDR1 as MDHEN and CDR2 as SYDVKM. V lost 6 bases to trimming and J lost 8 bases; unmatched junction nucleotides: 11. For the CDR3, the DNA is TGTGCCAGCAGATGGGACAGGACATTGGGGGGCTACACCTTC. Its protein product is CASRWDRTLGGYTF.

This clone was counted once. V and J are TRBV28 and TRBJ2-7, with a tentative D call TRBD1 (6 bases). Trimming cost V 6 bases and J 10 bases, with 13 bases left between them. The CDR3 is made up of 11 amino acids. Germline lookup yields CDR1 MDHEN and CDR2 SYDVKM. CDR3 sequence (DNA): TGTGCCAGCAGCAGACAGGTCCGACAGTACTTC. It codes for CASSRQVRQYF. The entire variable domain, with the rest obtained from reference TRBV28 and TRBJ2-7, is as follows: DVKVTQSSRYLVKRTGEKVFLECVQDMDHENMFWYRQDPGLGLRLIYFSYDVKMKEKGDIPEGYSVSREKKERFSLILESASTNQTSMYLCASSRQVRQYFGPGTRLTVT.

The gene calls are TRBV2 and TRBJ2-7; D may be TRBD1 (6 bases). The length of the CDR3 is 15 residues. Germline V CDR1 and CDR2: SNHLY, FYNNEI. Trimming stripped 7 bases from V and 3 bases from J, with 19 bases between. The CDR3 DNA sequence: TGTGCCAGCAACCAAAGGGGTACAGGGCTCTACGAGCAGTACTTC. Its protein product is CASNQRGTGLYEQYF.

The chain joins TRBV27 to TRBJ1-1, with 8 positions matching TRBD1. With V trimmed by 4 bases and J by 5 bases, 3 bases remained unmatched. This CDR3 is built from 13 residues. The germline gives CDR1 MNHEY, CDR2 SMNVEV (reference sequence). CDR3 nucleotide sequence: TGTGCCAGCAGTTCGACAGGGGATACTGAAGCTTTCTTT. This sequence encodes CASSSTGDTEAFF.

The CDR3 DNA reads as TGCGCCAGCAGGTCCGGGGTTCTCAGTTTTGAGCAGTTCTTC. Protein sequence: CASRSGVLSFEQFF. The chain joins TRBV5-1 to TRBJ2-1, with D possibly being TRBD2 (5 bases). V shed 5 bases and J shed 9 bases, with 18 bases lying between them. CDR1 is SGHRS, CDR2 YFSETQ, per germline. The CDR3 is 14 residues long.

The rearrangement links TRBV5-1 to TRBJ2-1, with 8 bases that match TRBD2. CDR1 is SGHRS, CDR2 YFSETQ, per germline. This CDR3 region has 15 residues. V lost 0 bases to trimming and J lost 6 bases; unmatched junction nucleotides: 5. CDR3 DNA: TGCGCCAGCAGCTTGGTCGGGGGGGCCGGCAATGAGCAGTTCTTC. Its translation: CASSLVGGAGNEQFF.

The sample holds one count of this clone. This chain's CDR3 is CASSLLKGRGATDTGELFF. CDR3 sequence (DNA): TGTGCCAGTAGTCTCTTAAAGGGGCGGGGGGCCACGGACACCGGGGAGCTGTTTTTT. This sequence joins TRBV19 and TRBJ2-2; 8 nucleotides match TRBD2. V lost 5 bases, J lost 3 bases, and 17 bases stayed unmatched. The CDR3 has 19 residues. The germline V gene encodes CDR1 LNHDA and CDR2 SQIVND (reference sequence).

In this sample, this clone turned up once. The J gene is TRBJ2-5, the V gene TRBV27, with 8 bases matching TRBD2. The CDR3 is 16 amino acids. The V and J ends lost 5 bases and 5 bases, in that order; junction bases with no gene match: 13. CDR1 and CDR2 (germline): MNHEY, SMNVEV (reference sequence). CDR3 coding DNA: TGTGCCAGCAGTCCAAAGGTCGCGGGGGGCGGTGAGACCCAGTACTTC. This codes for CASSPKVAGGGETQYF.

J is TRBJ2-7 and V is TRBV5-6, with D possibly matching TRBD1 (6 bases). The germline gives CDR1 SGHDT, CDR2 YYEEEE. Between the trimmed V and J ends, which lost 2 bases and 3 bases, there was a span of 15 bases. The CDR3 has 15 amino acids. The CDR3 spells CASSFQGRGLYEQYV. As DNA, the CDR3 is TGTGCCAGCAGCTTCCAGGGGCGAGGACTCTACGAGCAGTACGTC.

V and J are TRBV7-2 and TRBJ2-3; D remains unclear. Trimming stripped 3 bases from V and 5 bases from J, with 15 bases between. The CDR3 spans 15 residues. Germline lookup yields CDR1 SGHTA and CDR2 FQGNSA. CDR3 coding DNA: TGTGCCAGCAGCTTCGCTCTTTCAAGAGGAGATACGCAGTATTTT. Protein sequence: CASSFALSRGDTQYF.

The V gene is TRBV2, the J gene TRBJ2-3; the D gene is possibly TRBD2 (7 bases). The CDR3 has 15 residues. Trimming removed 0 bases from V and 6 bases from J, with 13 bases in between. Germline lookup yields CDR1 SNHLY and CDR2 FYNNEI. This chain's CDR3 is CASSEARGALDTQYF. The CDR3 coding sequence is TGTGCCAGCAGTGAAGCCCGGGGGGCGCTGGATACGCAGTATTTT.